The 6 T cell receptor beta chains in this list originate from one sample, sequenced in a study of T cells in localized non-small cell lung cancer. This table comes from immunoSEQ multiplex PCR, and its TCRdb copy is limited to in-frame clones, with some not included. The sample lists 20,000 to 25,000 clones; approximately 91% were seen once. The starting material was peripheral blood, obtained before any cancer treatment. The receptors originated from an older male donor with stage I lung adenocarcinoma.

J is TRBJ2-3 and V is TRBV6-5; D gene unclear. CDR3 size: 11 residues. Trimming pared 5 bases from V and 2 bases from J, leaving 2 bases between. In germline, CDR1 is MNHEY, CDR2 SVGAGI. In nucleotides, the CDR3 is TGTGCCAGCAGTCCCACAGATACGCAGTATTTT. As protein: CASSPTDTQYF.

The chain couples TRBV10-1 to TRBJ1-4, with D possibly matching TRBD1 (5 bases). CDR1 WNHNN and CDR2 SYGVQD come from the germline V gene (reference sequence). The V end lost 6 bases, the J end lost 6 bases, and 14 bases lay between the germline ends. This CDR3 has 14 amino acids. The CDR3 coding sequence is TGCGCCAGCAGAGCAGGGAATCTGCATGAAAAACTGTTTTTT. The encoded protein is CASRAGNLHEKLFF.

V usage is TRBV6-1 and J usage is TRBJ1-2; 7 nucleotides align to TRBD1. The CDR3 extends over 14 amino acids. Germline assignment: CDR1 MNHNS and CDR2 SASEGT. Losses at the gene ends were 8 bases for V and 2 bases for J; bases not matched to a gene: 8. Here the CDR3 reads CASEKWGQNYGYTF. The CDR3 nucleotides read TGTGCCAGCGAGAAGTGGGGACAGAACTATGGCTACACCTTC.

The CDR3 spells CASSLRSSNEQFF. Written as DNA, the CDR3 is TGTGCCAGCAGCTTACGCAGCAGCAATGAGCAGTTCTTC. The V and J genes are TRBV7-6 and TRBJ2-1; unclear D gene. Trimming cost V 2 bases and J 6 bases, with 8 bases left between them. Per the germline V gene, CDR1 is SGHVS and CDR2 is FNYEAQ. The CDR3 has 13 residues.

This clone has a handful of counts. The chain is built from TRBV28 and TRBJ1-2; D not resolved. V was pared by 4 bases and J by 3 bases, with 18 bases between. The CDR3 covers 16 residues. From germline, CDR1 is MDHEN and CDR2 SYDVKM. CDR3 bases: TGTGCCAGCAGTTCCCCCCACGGTGGCGGTGACTATGGCTACACCTTC. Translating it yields CASSSPHGGGDYGYTF.

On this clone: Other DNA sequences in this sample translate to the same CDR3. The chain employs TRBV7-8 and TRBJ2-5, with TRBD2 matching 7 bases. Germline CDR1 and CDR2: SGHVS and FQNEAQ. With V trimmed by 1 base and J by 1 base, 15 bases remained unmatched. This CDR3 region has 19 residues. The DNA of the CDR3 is TGTGCCAGCAGCTTAGGACTGGCGGGAGTTAATCCATTCCAAGAGACCCAGTACTTC. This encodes CASSLGLAGVNPFQETQYF.